One sample yielded the 18 T cell receptor beta chains listed below, sequenced in a study of blood T cells in healthy people across ages. Next came a second PCR, run for roughly 6 to 11 cycles, which used a sample-barcoded 5' primer along with a J-beta primer mix. TCRdb reprocessed the 5' RACE reads with MiXCR, giving one entry per CDR3 protein. The profile shows around 1,800,000 distinct CDR3 sequences, roughly two fifths of them singletons. Sequenced: blood. The source is a human donor in good health.

The J gene is TRBJ2-7, the V gene TRBV7-2; maybe TRBD1 (6 bases). Near its end, the DNA agrees better with TRBJ2-5, so the J call may be wrong. Germline CDR1 SGHTA, CDR2 FQGNSA. This CDR3 contains 14 residues. The CDR3 DNA sequence: TGTGCCAGCAGCCCTCGACAGGACGTGTGGACCCAGTACTTC. The encoded protein is CASSPRQDVWTQYF.

Note on this clonotype: One end of the junction is discordant with germline, which a read error may explain. V and J are TRBV7-9 and TRBJ1-2, with D maybe TRBD1 (6 bases). The CDR3 extends over 14 amino acids. In germline, CDR1 is SEHNR, CDR2 FQNEAQ (reference sequence). CDR3 DNA: TGTGCCGGCAGCCGGACAGAAGTTAACTATGGCTACACCTTC. Its protein is CAGSRTEVNYGYTF.

The chain links TRBV6-1 to TRBJ1-1; a weak D match, TRBD1 (5 bases). In germline, CDR1 is MNHNS, CDR2 SASEGT. V gave up 6 bases and J gave up 7 bases, with 18 bases separating them. The CDR3 loop spans 14 amino acids. The CDR3 loop reads CASRTPTEVIEAFF. Here the CDR3 DNA reads TGTGCCAGCAGAACCCCGACAGAAGTAATTGAAGCTTTCTTT.

The rearrangement links TRBV9 to TRBJ1-1, with D possibly being TRBD1 (6 bases). CDR1 is SGDLS and CDR2 is YYNGEE in the germline V gene. There are 15 residues in the CDR3. Trimming pared 0 bases from V and 4 bases from J, leaving 13 bases between. CDR3 sequence reads: CASSVDGGWGTEAFF. The DNA of the CDR3 is TGTGCCAGCAGCGTAGATGGGGGCTGGGGCACTGAAGCTTTCTTT. Filled out from reference TRBV9 and TRBJ1-1, the complete variable domain reads DSGVTQTPKHLITATGQRVTLRCSPRSGDLSVYWYQQSLDQGLQFLIQYYNGEERAKGNILERFSAQQFPDLHSELNLSSLELGDSALYFCASSVDGGWGTEAFFGQGTRLTVV.

The V and J genes are TRBV20-1 and TRBJ2-1, with 12 bases matching TRBD2. CDR3 length: 16 residues. Trimming removed 0 bases from V and 3 bases from J; junction bases left unmatched: 3. Germline CDR1 is DFQATT and CDR2 is SNEGSKA (reference sequence). DNA for the CDR3: TGCAGTGCTAGAGATTCGGGACTAGCGGGCTACAATGAGCAGTTCTTC. It codes for CSARDSGLAGYNEQFF.

The chain is built from TRBV7-2 and TRBJ1-3, with 8 bases identical to TRBD1. J gave up 0 bases and V 1 base, and 5 bases lay outside the gene matches. The CDR3 sequence is 17 residues long. CDR1 is SGHTA, CDR2 FQGNSA, per germline. CDR3 loop: CASSLEGTGYSGNTIYF. The CDR3 coding sequence is TGTGCCAGCAGCTTAGAGGGGACAGGCTACTCTGGAAACACCATATATTTT. Full variable domain (remainder filled in from reference TRBV7-2 and TRBJ1-3): GAGVSQSPSNKVTEKGKDVELRCDPISGHTALYWYRQSLGQGLEFLIYFQGNSAPDKSGLPSDRFSAERTGGSVSTLTIQRTQQEDSAVYLCASSLEGTGYSGNTIYFGEGSWLTVV.

Regarding this clonotype: At one boundary the junction diverges from the germline segment, which might be a read error. J is TRBJ2-7 and V is TRBV13; D is unclear. Germline CDR1 PRHDT, CDR2 FYEKMQ (reference sequence). There are 14 residues in the CDR3. The CDR3 region is CTSSLVGPVDEQYF. CDR3 DNA sequence: TGTACCAGCAGCTTAGTTGGGCCTGTCGACGAGCAGTACTTC.

This clonotype turned up a few times. The chain has TRBV13 and TRBJ2-6; D gene uncertain. V shed 6 bases and J shed 0 bases, with 6 bases lying between them. Germline CDR1 and CDR2: PRHDT and FYEKMQ (reference sequence). The CDR3 covers 14 residues. CDR3 loop: CASRQSSGANVLTF. CDR3 nucleotides: TGTGCCAGCAGGCAGAGCTCTGGGGCCAACGTCCTGACTTTC.

The genes are TRBV24-1 and TRBJ1-2, with D tentatively TRBD1 (6 bases). Germline lookup yields CDR1 KGHDR and CDR2 SFDVKD. This CDR3 has 18 residues. Trimming left V 4 bases short and J 8 bases short, with 28 bases between. CDR3 residues: CATSDQTYKTQGRGGYTF. The CDR3 nucleotides read TGTGCCACCAGTGACCAGACTTACAAGACCCAGGGGCGAGGCGGCTACACCTTC.

This clonotype has just a few counts. The genes are TRBV3-1 and TRBJ2-7, with D perhaps matching TRBD2 (6 bases). Germline values: CDR1 LGHDT, CDR2 YNNKEL (reference sequence). The CDR3 length is 14 residues. V lost 2 bases, J lost 3 bases, and 11 bases lay in between. Here the CDR3 reads CASSQNPGDYEQYF. CDR3 bases: TGTGCCAGCAGCCAAAATCCGGGGGACTACGAGCAGTACTTC.

The chain couples TRBV15 to TRBJ1-1; 7 bases are a match to TRBD1. This CDR3 contains 12 residues. The trim removed 0 bases at V and 12 bases at J, leaving 4 bases unmatched. CDR1 and CDR2 (germline): LNHNV, YYDKDF (reference sequence). Here the CDR3 DNA reads TGTGCCACCAGCAGAGATACAGGGGTGACTTTCTTT. Amino acid sequence: CATSRDTGVTFF. The entire variable domain, with the rest obtained from reference TRBV15 and TRBJ1-1, is as follows: DAMVIQNPRYQVTQFGKPVTLSCSQTLNHNVMYWYQQKSSQAPKLLFHYYDKDFNNEADTPDNFQSRRPNTSFCFLDIRSPGLGDTAMYLCATSRDTGVTFFGQGTRLTVV.

The chain recombines TRBV18 with TRBJ2-6; 8 bases fit TRBD1. This CDR3 has 16 amino acids. CDR1 KGHSH and CDR2 LQKENI come from the germline V gene. Trimming at V came to 4 bases and at J to 9 bases, leaving 11 bases not matched to a gene. The CDR3 nucleotides read TGTGCCAGCTCACTGCTGACAGGGGCTACTAGCAACGTCCTGACTTTC. It encodes CASSLLTGATSNVLTF.

The gene calls are TRBV20-1 and TRBJ2-1, with D possibly TRBD2 on 6 matching bases. Trimming took off 2 bases at V and 10 bases at J, with 30 bases between the two ends. This CDR3 spans 18 amino acids. The germline gives CDR1 DFQATT, CDR2 SNEGSKA (reference sequence). The CDR3 is CSARLRDFKGYNDLEQFF. The CDR3, as DNA: TGCAGTGCTAGACTCCGGGACTTTAAAGGATACAATGATCTCGAGCAGTTCTTC.

The table lists this clonotype with a few counts. A junction end diverges from the germline sequence, so it may reflect a read error. The chain recombines TRBV7-9 with TRBJ2-7; TRBD1 agrees at 9 bases. Germline-derived CDR1 and CDR2 are SEHNR and FQNEAQ (reference sequence). The CDR3 extends over 17 amino acids. This CDR3 is CASSQTFIGTGSYVQYF. The CDR3 DNA reads as TGTGCCAGCAGCCAAACCTTCATTGGGACAGGGTCCTACGTGCAGTACTTC. Supplemented by reference TRBV7-9 and TRBJ2-7, the full variable domain reads DTGVSQNPRHKITKRGQNVTFRCDPISEHNRLYWYRQTLGQGPEFLTYFQNEAQLEKSRLLSDRFSAERPKGSFSTLEIQRTEQGDSAMYLCASSQTFIGTGSYVQYFGPGTRLTVT.

The CDR3 sequence: CASSLVSTGEVSYEQYF. For the CDR3, the DNA is TGTGCCAGCAGCTTAGTCTCAACGGGCGAAGTTTCCTACGAGCAGTACTTC. This chain uses TRBV13 with TRBJ2-7, with D unclear. CDR1 is PRHDT, CDR2 FYEKMQ, per germline (reference sequence). The CDR3 has 17 residues. With 1 base removed from V and 1 base from J, the gap between germline ends came to 17 bases.

This rearrangement joins TRBV6-2 or TRBV6-3 to TRBJ1-2, with a possible D match to TRBD1 (5 bases). Germline V gene sequence: CDR1 MNHEY, CDR2 SVGEGT. There are 13 residues in the CDR3. V was trimmed by 6 bases and J by 8 bases, leaving 16 bases between them. The CDR3 coding sequence is TGTGCCAGCAGCGAGAAGCCTTCAGGGGGCTACACCTTC. Protein: CASSEKPSGGYTF.

V usage is TRBV7-9 and J usage is TRBJ2-7; 8 nucleotides agree with TRBD2. V shed 5 bases and J 6 bases; nucleotides not matched to a gene: 3. CDR1 and CDR2 from the germline V gene are SEHNR and FQNEAQ (reference sequence). CDR3 size: 12 residues. This chain's CDR3 is CASSLGLAEQYF. In DNA form, the CDR3 reads TGTGCCAGCAGCCTTGGACTAGCCGAGCAGTACTTC.

A word on this clonotype: The conserved phenylalanine or tryptophan normally closing the CDR3 is absent here, so this likely arose from a read error. This rearrangement joins TRBV20-1 to TRBJ2-1; a weak D match, TRBD2 (7 bases). Germline assignment: CDR1 DFQATT and CDR2 SNEGSKA (reference sequence). Trimming stripped 0 bases from V and 0 bases from J, with 9 bases between. The CDR3 loop spans 15 amino acids. Here the CDR3 reads CSAREAGASYNEQFL. CDR3 in DNA: TGCAGTGCTAGAGAGGCGGGGGCCTCCTACAATGAGCAGTTCCTC.